A single sample is the source of the 8 T cell receptor beta chains below, sequenced in a study of Graves' ophthalmopathy and Graves' hyperthyroidism. RNA transcripts were the template, and TCR beta CDR3 regions were amplified from them. In the first round, RT-PCR was carried out with HTBI primers, and a multiplex PCR formed the second round. MiXCR was run by TCRdb on the multiplex PCR reads, yielding one entry per CDR3 protein. The sample records over a million distinct CDR3 sequences, about 38% being singletons. Material for sequencing was peripheral blood or thyroid tissue (not recorded which). The receptors derive from an adult man with Graves' hyperthyroidism.

This clonotype was picked up many times. Here the CDR3 DNA reads TGTGCCAGCAGTTATACAGACCAAGAGACCCAGTACTTC. The encoded protein is CASSYTDQETQYF. This sequence joins TRBV6-6 and TRBJ2-5, with D unresolved. Trimming left V 3 bases short and J 0 bases short, with 5 bases between. Germline V gene data show CDR1 as MNHNY and CDR2 as SVGAGI (reference sequence). This CDR3 is built from 13 residues.

The V call is TRBV7-3, the J call TRBJ2-2; tentative D call: TRBD1 (5 bases). CDR1 is SGHTA and CDR2 is FQGTGA in the germline V gene. This CDR3 spans 16 amino acids. The V end lost 7 bases, the J end lost 9 bases, and 24 bases lay between the germline ends. The chain's CDR3 is CASTPWAGMILRELFF. The CDR3 nucleotides are TGTGCCAGCACCCCTTGGGCAGGGATGATTCTACGGGAGCTGTTTTTT.

At least ten counts were recorded for this clonotype. V usage is TRBV25-1 and J usage is TRBJ1-2, with D perhaps TRBD1 (5 bases). The CDR3 runs to 17 residues. CDR1 is MGHDK, CDR2 SYGVNS, per germline. The V end was cut by 5 bases, the J end by 0 bases, with 19 bases between. The CDR3 sequence is CASSRVSGTGPNYGYTF. The CDR3 coding sequence is TGTGCCAGCAGTCGGGTTTCGGGTACAGGTCCTAACTATGGCTACACCTTC.

The chain recombines TRBV6-5 with TRBJ1-6, with a weak D call TRBD1 (5 bases). This CDR3 has 18 residues. The V gene lost 3 bases and the J gene lost 0 bases, with 15 bases spanning the gap. Germline values: CDR1 MNHEY, CDR2 SVGAGI. The chain's CDR3 is CASSYYRGRSSYNSPLHF. In DNA, the CDR3 is TGTGCCAGCAGTTATTATAGGGGCCGGAGCTCCTATAATTCACCCCTCCACTTT.

The rearrangement uses TRBV4-2 and TRBJ2-7; 10 bases are shared with TRBD2. Germline V gene data show CDR1 as LGHNA and CDR2 as YNFKEQ. CDR3 length: 16 residues. The V gene end was trimmed by 0 bases and the J gene end by 6 bases; junction bases not matched to a gene: 8. The CDR3 region is CASSQDGAGGFSEQYF. The CDR3 DNA reads TGTGCCAGCAGCCAAGATGGAGCGGGAGGGTTCAGCGAGCAGTACTTC.

The V gene is TRBV11-2, the J gene TRBJ2-7, with TRBD1 matching over 9 bases. Germline-derived CDR1 and CDR2 are SGHAT and FQNNGV. V lost 6 bases to trimming and J lost 3 bases; unmatched junction nucleotides: 9. This CDR3 spans 15 amino acids. The CDR3 region has the DNA TGTGCCAGCAGTTACCCGGGACAGGGCTTCTACGAGCAGTACTTC. Protein sequence: CASSYPGQGFYEQYF.

This clonotype was seen more than once but under ten times. This chain connects TRBV9 to TRBJ2-5; no reliable D call. Trimming removed 7 bases from V and 2 bases from J, with 9 bases in between. Germline assignment: CDR1 SGDLS and CDR2 YYNGEE. This CDR3 is built from 12 residues. DNA for the CDR3: TGTGCCAGCGCGACCGAACAAGAGACCCAGTACTTC. It is translated as CASATEQETQYF.

In the case of this clonotype: This may be a read error: a much more frequent sequence differs by one nucleotide. The chain employs TRBV7-9 and TRBJ2-5; D call uncertain. The V gene's germline CDR1 is SEHNR and CDR2 FQNEAQ (reference sequence). CDR3 length: 13 residues. V was cut by 3 bases and J by 1 base, with 6 bases left in between. DNA for the CDR3: TGTGCCAGCAGCTTTTCGGCCCAAGAGACCCAGTACTTC. Translated: CASSFSAQETQYF.